Each of the 16 T cell receptor beta chains below was sequenced from the same sample in a study of technical replicates of blood from a few donors. Generated by immunoSEQ multiplex PCR, the TCRdb table keeps only in-frame clones and is missing some. The sample gives tens of thousands of clones, around 94% of which show up once; 0.3% to 0.5% is in the top ten. The specimen was T cells isolated from PBMCs. These receptors were obtained from a human donor in good health.

This chain connects TRBV25-1 to TRBJ1-2, with D uncertain. Germline V gives CDR1 MGHDK, CDR2 SYGVNS. Trimming shortened V by 0 bases and J by 6 bases, and 8 bases separated the two germline ends. The CDR3 spans 13 residues. In DNA, the CDR3 is TGTGCCAGCAGTGAATATAGCCCGAATGGCTACACCTTC. Its protein is CASSEYSPNGYTF.

This clone has only one observation. The genes are TRBV2 and TRBJ2-7; 7 nucleotides match TRBD1. CDR1 is SNHLY, CDR2 FYNNEI, per germline. J gave up 2 bases and V 2 bases, and 9 bases lay outside the gene matches. The CDR3 runs 16 residues. The CDR3 is CASSESISGTAYEQYF. The CDR3 nucleotides are TGTGCCAGCAGTGAAAGTATCAGTGGGACAGCCTACGAGCAGTACTTC.

J is TRBJ2-1 and V is TRBV6-4; TRBD2 agrees at 12 bases. V was pared by 3 bases and J by 1 base, with 7 bases of the junction left unmatched. CDR1 is MRHNA and CDR2 is SNTAGT in the germline V gene. The CDR3 has 18 residues. The CDR3 region is CASSDGLTSGSSYNEQFF. The CDR3, as DNA: TGTGCCAGCAGTGATGGGTTGACTAGCGGGAGTTCCTACAATGAGCAGTTCTTC.

CDR3 protein: CAISGTSGYNEQFF. The CDR3 region has the DNA TGTGCCATCAGTGGGACTAGCGGCTACAATGAGCAGTTCTTC. V is TRBV10-3 and J is TRBJ2-1; 10 bases are a match to TRBD2. The J segment lost 3 bases and the V segment lost 4 bases, leaving 0 bases of the junction unmatched. Per the germline V gene, CDR1 is ENHRY and CDR2 is SYGVKD. The CDR3 is 14 amino acids.

V is TRBV5-1 and J is TRBJ2-5; unclear D gene. This CDR3 contains 14 residues. Germline V gene lookup returns CDR1 SGHRS and CDR2 YFSETQ. Trimming stripped 4 bases from V and 1 base from J, with 11 bases between. CDR3 sequence reads: CASSLLVTQETQYF. Written as DNA, the CDR3 is TGCGCCAGCAGCCTTTTAGTAACCCAAGAGACCCAGTACTTC. The full variable domain, with the rest looked up from reference TRBV5-1 and TRBJ2-5, is KAGVTQTPRYLIKTRGQQVTLSCSPISGHRSVSWYQQTPGQGLQFLFEYFSETQRNKGNFPGRFSGRQFSNSRSEMNVSTLELGDSALYLCASSLLVTQETQYFGPGTRLLVL.

The genes are TRBV4-2 and TRBJ1-1; 9 bases align to TRBD1. Germline V gives CDR1 LGHNA, CDR2 YNFKEQ. CDR3 length: 16 amino acids. Trimming took 0 bases from V and 4 from J; bases not matched to a gene: 6. CDR3: CASSQDLQGARTEAFF. The CDR3 DNA sequence: TGTGCCAGCAGCCAAGACCTACAGGGGGCGCGCACTGAAGCTTTCTTT.

This sequence joins TRBV19 and TRBJ2-3, with a weak D call TRBD2 (6 bases). This CDR3 has 14 amino acids. CDR1 and CDR2 (germline): LNHDA, SQIVND (reference sequence). The V and J ends lost 9 bases and 6 bases respectively, with 19 bases between them. The CDR3 here is CASRQAGLLDTQYF. CDR3 bases: TGTGCCAGCCGACAAGCGGGCCTCCTGGATACGCAGTATTTT.

The chain joins TRBV4-1 to TRBJ2-7; TRBD2 is a possible D gene (5 bases). CDR3 length equals 13 residues. V was shortened by 5 bases and J by 2 bases, with 10 bases between the two germline ends. Germline V CDR1 and CDR2: MGHRA, YSYEKL. The CDR3 loop reads CASSKGVPYEQYF. The CDR3 region has the DNA TGCGCCAGCAGCAAGGGAGTGCCCTACGAGCAGTACTTC.

This clone was detected only once. V usage is TRBV2 and J usage is TRBJ1-5; 7 nucleotides match TRBD1. There are 14 residues in the CDR3. J was trimmed by 9 bases and V by 5 bases; bases with no gene match: 10. CDR1 and CDR2 from the germline V gene are SNHLY and FYNNEI. CDR3 bases: TGTGCCAGCAGTTCCTCGGACAGGACCGCGCCCCAGCATTTT. Its protein is CASSSSDRTAPQHF.

The rearrangement links TRBV5-1 to TRBJ1-1; D gene uncertain. V lost 1 base and J lost 3, with 13 bases in between. The germline CDR1 and CDR2 sequences are SGHRS and YFSETQ. The CDR3 runs to 15 residues. The CDR3 bases are TGCGCCAGCAGCTTGTTTTCCCTTGAGGACACTGAAGCTTTCTTT. Its translation: CASSLFSLEDTEAFF.

The chain joins TRBV30 to TRBJ1-5, with TRBD1 matching over 10 bases. The germline CDR1 and CDR2 sequences are GTSNPN and SVGIG (reference sequence). The V and J ends lost 3 bases and 6 bases, in that order; junction bases with no gene match: 11. The CDR3 length is 16 residues. CDR3 in amino acids: CAWSGRDRGVVQPQHF. The CDR3 nucleotides are TGTGCCTGGAGCGGCCGGGACAGGGGCGTCGTTCAGCCCCAGCATTTT. The full variable domain, rest sourced from reference TRBV30 and TRBJ1-5, is SQTIHQWPATLVQPVGSPLSLECTVEGTSNPNLYWYRQAAGRGLQLLFYSVGIGQISSEVPQNLSASRPQDRQFILSSKKLLLSDSGFYLCAWSGRDRGVVQPQHFGDGTRLSIL.

The V gene is TRBV13, the J gene TRBJ2-7; no reliable D call. CDR1 is PRHDT and CDR2 is FYEKMQ in the germline V gene (reference sequence). CDR3 length: 13 residues. Trimming stripped 0 bases from V and 3 bases from J, with 6 bases between. The DNA for the CDR3 is TGTGCCAGCAGCTTAGGAAACTACTACGAGCAGTACTTC. This codes for CASSLGNYYEQYF. The variable domain in full, with the rest retrieved from reference TRBV13 and TRBJ2-7, is AAGVIQSPRHLIKEKRETATLKCYPIPRHDTVYWYQQGPGQDPQFLISFYEKMQSDKGSIPDRFSAQQFSDYHSELNMSSLELGDSALYFCASSLGNYYEQYFGPGTRLTVT.

V gene TRBV6-6 combines with J gene TRBJ1-1; the match to TRBD1 covers 8 bases. V trimming: 2 bases; J trimming: 3 bases; junction bases outside the gene matches: 2. The CDR3 length is 14 residues. CDR1 MNHNY and CDR2 SVGAGI come from the germline V gene (reference sequence). The CDR3 loop is CASSYATGDTEAFF. The CDR3 nucleotides are TGTGCCAGCAGTTACGCGACAGGGGACACTGAAGCTTTCTTT.

This chain joins TRBV13 and TRBJ2-7; 8 nucleotides match TRBD1. CDR1 and CDR2 from the germline V gene are PRHDT and FYEKMQ (reference sequence). J gave up 3 bases and V 5 bases, and 6 bases lay outside the gene matches. This CDR3 is 14 amino acids long. CDR3 nucleotide sequence: TGTGCCAGCAGCCCCGAAGGACAGGGCTACGAGCAGTACTTC. This codes for CASSPEGQGYEQYF. The whole variable domain, remainder taken from reference TRBV13 and TRBJ2-7, is AAGVIQSPRHLIKEKRETATLKCYPIPRHDTVYWYQQGPGQDPQFLISFYEKMQSDKGSIPDRFSAQQFSDYHSELNMSSLELGDSALYFCASSPEGQGYEQYFGPGTRLTVT.

V gene TRBV5-1 combines with J gene TRBJ2-1, with 9 bases fitting TRBD2. Unmatched junction bases numbered 8, after V lost 3 bases and J lost 4 bases. The CDR3 runs to 16 residues. The V gene's germline CDR1 is SGHRS and CDR2 YFSETQ. The CDR3: CASSSEAGGRYNEQFF. The DNA for the CDR3 is TGCGCCAGCAGCTCCGAAGCGGGAGGCCGATACAATGAGCAGTTCTTC.

The chain carries TRBV18 and TRBJ2-3; maybe TRBD2 (6 bases). Germline CDR1 reads KGHSH; CDR2 reads LQKENI. CDR3 length equals 15 residues. V was cut by 3 bases and J by 2 bases, with 12 bases left in between. Here the CDR3 reads CASSPSGLYTDTQYF. The CDR3 region has the DNA TGTGCCAGCTCACCGAGCGGGCTGTACACAGATACGCAGTATTTT.